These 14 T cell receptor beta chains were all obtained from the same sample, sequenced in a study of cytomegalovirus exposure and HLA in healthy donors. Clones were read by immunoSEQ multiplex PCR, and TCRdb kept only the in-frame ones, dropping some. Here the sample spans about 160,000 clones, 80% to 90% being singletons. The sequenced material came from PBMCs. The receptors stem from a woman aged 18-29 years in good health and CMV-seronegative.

CDR3 protein: CASSGDSSGNTIYF. Here the CDR3 DNA reads TGTGCCAGCAGTGGGGACAGCTCTGGAAACACCATATATTTT. J is TRBJ1-3 and V is TRBV25-1; 7 bases align to TRBD1. Germline trimming cut 4 bases from V and 0 bases from J; bases unmatched to any gene: 0. The CDR3 has 14 amino acids. Germline CDR1 MGHDK, CDR2 SYGVNS.

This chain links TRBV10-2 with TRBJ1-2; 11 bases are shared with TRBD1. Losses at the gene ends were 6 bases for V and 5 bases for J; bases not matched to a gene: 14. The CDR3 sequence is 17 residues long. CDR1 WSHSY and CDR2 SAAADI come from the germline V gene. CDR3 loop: CASSLLRTGGPIYGYTF. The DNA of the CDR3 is TGCGCCAGCAGCCTACTCCGGACAGGGGGCCCAATATATGGCTACACCTTC.

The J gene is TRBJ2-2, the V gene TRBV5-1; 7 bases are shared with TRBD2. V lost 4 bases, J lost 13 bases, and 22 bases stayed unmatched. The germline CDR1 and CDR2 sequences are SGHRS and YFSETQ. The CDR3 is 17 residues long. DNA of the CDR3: TGCGCCAGCAGCGCGACCCATGGGAGGGGCGATCCGGAGGCGCTGTTTTTT. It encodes CASSATHGRGDPEALFF.

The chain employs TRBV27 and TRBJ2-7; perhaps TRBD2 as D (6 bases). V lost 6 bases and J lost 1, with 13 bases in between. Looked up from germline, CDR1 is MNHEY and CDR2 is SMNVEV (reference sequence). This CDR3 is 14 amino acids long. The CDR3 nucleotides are TGTGCCAGCAGCGCCTCCGCGGGATCCTACGAGCAGTACTTC. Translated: CASSASAGSYEQYF.

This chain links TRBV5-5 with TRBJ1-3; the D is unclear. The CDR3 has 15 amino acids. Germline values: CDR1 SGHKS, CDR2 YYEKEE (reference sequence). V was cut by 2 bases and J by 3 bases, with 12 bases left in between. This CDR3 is CASSLSGIGGNTIYF. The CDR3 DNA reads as TGTGCCAGCAGCTTATCAGGCATAGGTGGAAACACCATATATTTT.

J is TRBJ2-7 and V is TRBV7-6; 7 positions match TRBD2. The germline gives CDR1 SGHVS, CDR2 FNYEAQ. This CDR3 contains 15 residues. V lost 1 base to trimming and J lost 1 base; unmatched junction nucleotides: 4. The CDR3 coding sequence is TGTGCCAGCAGCTTAGAGGCAGCGGGGTCCTACGAGCAGTACTTC. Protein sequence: CASSLEAAGSYEQYF.

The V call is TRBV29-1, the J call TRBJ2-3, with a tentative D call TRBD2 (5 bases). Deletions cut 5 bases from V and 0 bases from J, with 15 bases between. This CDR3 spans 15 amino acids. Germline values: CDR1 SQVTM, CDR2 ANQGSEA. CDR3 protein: CSVPSKGGSTDTQYF. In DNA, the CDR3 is TGCAGCGTTCCATCCAAGGGCGGGAGCACAGATACGCAGTATTTT.

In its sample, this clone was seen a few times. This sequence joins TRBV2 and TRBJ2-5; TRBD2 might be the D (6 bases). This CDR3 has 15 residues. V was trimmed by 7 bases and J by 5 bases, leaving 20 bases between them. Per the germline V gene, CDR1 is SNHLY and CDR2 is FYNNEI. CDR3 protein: CASTRKRSGEETQYF. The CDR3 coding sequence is TGTGCCAGCACTAGGAAGCGTAGCGGAGAGGAGACCCAGTACTTC.

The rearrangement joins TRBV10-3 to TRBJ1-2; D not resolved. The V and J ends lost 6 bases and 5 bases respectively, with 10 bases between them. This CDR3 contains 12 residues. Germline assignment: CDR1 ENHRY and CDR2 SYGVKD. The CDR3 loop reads CAIRPEAYGYTF. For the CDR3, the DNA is TGTGCCATCAGGCCTGAGGCGTATGGCTACACCTTC.

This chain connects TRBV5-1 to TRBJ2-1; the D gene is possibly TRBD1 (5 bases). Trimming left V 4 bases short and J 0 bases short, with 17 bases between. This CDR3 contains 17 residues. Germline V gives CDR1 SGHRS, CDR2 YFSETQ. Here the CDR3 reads CASSALQYRSSYNEQFF. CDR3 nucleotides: TGCGCCAGCAGCGCACTCCAGTACAGGAGCTCCTACAATGAGCAGTTCTTC.

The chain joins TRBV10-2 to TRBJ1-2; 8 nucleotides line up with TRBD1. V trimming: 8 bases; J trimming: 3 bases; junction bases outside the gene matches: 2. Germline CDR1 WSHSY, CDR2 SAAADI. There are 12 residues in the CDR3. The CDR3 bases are TGCGCCAGCGGACAGGGTCACTATGGCTACACCTTC. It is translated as CASGQGHYGYTF.

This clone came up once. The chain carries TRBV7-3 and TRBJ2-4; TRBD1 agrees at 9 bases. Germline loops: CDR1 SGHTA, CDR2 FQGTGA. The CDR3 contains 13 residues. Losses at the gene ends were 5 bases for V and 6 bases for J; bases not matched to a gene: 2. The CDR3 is CASSTDRGNIQYF. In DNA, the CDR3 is TGTGCCAGCAGCACGGACAGGGGAAACATTCAGTACTTC.

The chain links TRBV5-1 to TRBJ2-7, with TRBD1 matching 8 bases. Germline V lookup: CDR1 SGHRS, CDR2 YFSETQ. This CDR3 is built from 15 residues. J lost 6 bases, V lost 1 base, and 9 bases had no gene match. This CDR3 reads CASSLRGRGQGEQYF. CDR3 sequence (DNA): TGCGCCAGCAGCTTGAGGGGCAGGGGGCAAGGCGAGCAGTACTTC.

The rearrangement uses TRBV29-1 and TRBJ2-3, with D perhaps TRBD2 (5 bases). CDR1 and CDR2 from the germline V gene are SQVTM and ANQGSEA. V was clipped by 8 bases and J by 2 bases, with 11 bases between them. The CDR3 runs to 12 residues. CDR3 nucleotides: TGCAGCTATTTCGGGGACACAGATACGCAGTATTTT. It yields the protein CSYFGDTDTQYF.